This T cell receptor (beta chain) was identified during a study of shared clonotypes between healthy human individuals. Generated by immunoSEQ multiplex PCR, the TCRdb table keeps only in-frame clones and is missing some. This sample carries roughly 1,500,000 clones, approximately 98.5% of them seen once, and the ten largest clones take 0.36%. CDR1 MNHNS and CDR2 SASEGT come from the germline V gene. This CDR3 has 14 residues. V dropped 5 bases and J dropped 3; count of bases not matched to a gene: 2. Memory CD4+ cells were the fraction left after CD45RA+ naive selection. Sequenced material: naive CD4+ T cells sorted from blood. The sample's subset: CD45RA+ positively selected. V and J are TRBV6-1 and TRBJ2-1; TRBD1 aligns across 9 bases. This clonotype originated in a man aged 25-45 years in good health. Here the CDR3 reads CASSLDRGYNEQFF. The CDR3 region has the DNA TGTGCCAGCAGTTTGGACAGGGGCTACAATGAGCAGTTCTTC.